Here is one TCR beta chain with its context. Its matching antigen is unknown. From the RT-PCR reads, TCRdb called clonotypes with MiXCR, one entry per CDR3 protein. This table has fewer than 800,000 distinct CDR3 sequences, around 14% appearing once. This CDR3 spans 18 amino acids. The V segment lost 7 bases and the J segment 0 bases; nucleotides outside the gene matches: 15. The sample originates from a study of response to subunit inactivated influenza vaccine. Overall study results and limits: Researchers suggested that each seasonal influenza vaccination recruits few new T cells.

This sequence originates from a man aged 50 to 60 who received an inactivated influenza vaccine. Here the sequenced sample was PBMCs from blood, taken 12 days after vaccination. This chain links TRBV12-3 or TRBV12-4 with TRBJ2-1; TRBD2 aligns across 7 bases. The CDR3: CASTLVGASGRSYNEQFF. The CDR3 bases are TGTGCCAGCACCCTAGTCGGGGCTAGCGGACGCTCCTACAATGAGCAGTTCTTC.